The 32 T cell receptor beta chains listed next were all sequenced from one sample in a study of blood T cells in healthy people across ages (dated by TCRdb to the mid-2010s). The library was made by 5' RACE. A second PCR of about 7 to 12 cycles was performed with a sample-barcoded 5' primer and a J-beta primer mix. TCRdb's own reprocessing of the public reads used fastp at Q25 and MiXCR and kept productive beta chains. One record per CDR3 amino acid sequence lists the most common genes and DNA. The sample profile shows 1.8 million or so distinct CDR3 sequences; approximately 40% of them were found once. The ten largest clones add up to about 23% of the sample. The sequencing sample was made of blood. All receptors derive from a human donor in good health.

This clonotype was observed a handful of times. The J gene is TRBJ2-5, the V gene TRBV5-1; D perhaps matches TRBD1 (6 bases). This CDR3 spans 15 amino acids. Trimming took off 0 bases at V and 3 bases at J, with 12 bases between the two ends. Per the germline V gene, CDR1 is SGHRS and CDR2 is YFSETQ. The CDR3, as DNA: TGCGCCAGCAGCTTGGTGGGGACAAGAGAAGAGACCCAGTACTTC. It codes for CASSLVGTREETQYF.

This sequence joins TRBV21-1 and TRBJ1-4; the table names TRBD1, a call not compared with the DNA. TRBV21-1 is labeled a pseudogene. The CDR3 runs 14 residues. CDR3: CASPQGRTNEKLFF. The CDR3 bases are TGTGCCAGCCCCCAGGGGCGGACCAATGAAAAACTGTTTTTT.

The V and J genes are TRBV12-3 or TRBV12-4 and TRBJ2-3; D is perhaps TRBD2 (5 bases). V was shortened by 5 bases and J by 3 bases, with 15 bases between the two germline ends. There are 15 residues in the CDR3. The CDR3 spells CASSPGSGVTDTQYF. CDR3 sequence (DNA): TGTGCCAGCAGTCCCGGGTCCGGGGTTACAGATACGCAGTATTTT.

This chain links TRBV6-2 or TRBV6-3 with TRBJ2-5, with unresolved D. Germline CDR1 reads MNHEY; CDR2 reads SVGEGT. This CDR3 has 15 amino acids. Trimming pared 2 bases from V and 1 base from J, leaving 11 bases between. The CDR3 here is CASSYRMRSQETQYF. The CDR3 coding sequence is TGTGCCAGCAGTTACCGGATGAGGAGCCAAGAGACCCAGTACTTC.

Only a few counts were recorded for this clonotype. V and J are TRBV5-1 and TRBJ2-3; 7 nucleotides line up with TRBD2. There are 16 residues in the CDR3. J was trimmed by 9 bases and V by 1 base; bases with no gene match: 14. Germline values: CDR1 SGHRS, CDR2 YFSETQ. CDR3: CASSLSGGRASGTQYF. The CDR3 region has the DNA TGCGCCAGCAGCTTGTCAGGAGGGAGGGCTTCGGGCACGCAGTATTTT.

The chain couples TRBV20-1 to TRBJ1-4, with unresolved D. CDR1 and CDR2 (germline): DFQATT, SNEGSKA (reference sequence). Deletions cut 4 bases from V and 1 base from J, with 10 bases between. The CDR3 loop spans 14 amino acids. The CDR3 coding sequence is TGCAGTGCTAAGGAGGGAGAAACTAATGAAAAACTGTTTTTT. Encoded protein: CSAKEGETNEKLFF.

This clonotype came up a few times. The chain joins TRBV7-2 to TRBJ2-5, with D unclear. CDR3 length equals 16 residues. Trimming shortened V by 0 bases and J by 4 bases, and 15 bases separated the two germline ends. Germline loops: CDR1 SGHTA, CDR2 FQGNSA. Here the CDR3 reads CASSLALGSVGETQYF. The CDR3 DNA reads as TGTGCCAGCAGCTTAGCGTTGGGCAGCGTGGGAGAGACCCAGTACTTC.

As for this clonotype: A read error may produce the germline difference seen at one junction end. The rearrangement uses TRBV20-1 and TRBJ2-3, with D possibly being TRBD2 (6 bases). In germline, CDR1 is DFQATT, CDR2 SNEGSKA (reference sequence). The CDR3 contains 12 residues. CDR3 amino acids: CSASGETDTPYF. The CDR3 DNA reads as TGCAGTGCTTCGGGGGAGACAGATACGCCGTATTTT.

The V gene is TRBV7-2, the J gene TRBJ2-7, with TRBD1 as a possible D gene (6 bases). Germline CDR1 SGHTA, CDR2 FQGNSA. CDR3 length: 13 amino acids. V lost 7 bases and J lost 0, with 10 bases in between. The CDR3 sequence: CASTWTASYEQYF. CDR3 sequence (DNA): TGTGCCAGCACCTGGACAGCCTCCTACGAGCAGTACTTC.

CDR3 nucleotides: TGCAGCGTTGAGGTGCGGACAGAGCAGTTCTTC. This translates into CSVEVRTEQFF. The chain combines TRBV29-1 with TRBJ2-1; the D gene is possibly TRBD1 (5 bases). Trimming removed 3 bases at V and 10 bases at J, with 10 bases between. The CDR3 spans 11 residues. CDR1 is SQVTM and CDR2 is ANQGSEA in the germline V gene.

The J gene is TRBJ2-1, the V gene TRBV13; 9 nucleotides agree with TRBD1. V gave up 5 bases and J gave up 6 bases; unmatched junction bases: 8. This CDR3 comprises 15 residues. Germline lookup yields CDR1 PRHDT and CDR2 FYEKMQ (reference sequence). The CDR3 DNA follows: TGTGCCAGCAGCCTACCGGGACAGGGCTCCAATGAGCAGTTCTTC. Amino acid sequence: CASSLPGQGSNEQFF.

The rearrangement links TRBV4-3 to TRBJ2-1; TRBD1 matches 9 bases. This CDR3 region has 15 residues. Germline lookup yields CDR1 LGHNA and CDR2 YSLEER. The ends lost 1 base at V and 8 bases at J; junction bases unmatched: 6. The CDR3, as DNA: TGCGCCAGCAGCCAAGGACAGGGGGAGAGCGATGAGCAGTTCTTC. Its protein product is CASSQGQGESDEQFF.

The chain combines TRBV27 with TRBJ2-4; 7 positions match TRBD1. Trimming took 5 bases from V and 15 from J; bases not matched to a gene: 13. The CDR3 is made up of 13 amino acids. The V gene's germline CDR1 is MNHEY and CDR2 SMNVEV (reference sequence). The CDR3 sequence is CASSSLGQISVYF. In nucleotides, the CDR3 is TGTGCCAGCAGTAGCCTGGGACAGATCTCCGTGTACTTC.

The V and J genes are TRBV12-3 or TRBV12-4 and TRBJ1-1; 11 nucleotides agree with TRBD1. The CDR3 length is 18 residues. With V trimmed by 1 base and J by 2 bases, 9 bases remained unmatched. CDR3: CASSLGRDRGRLNTEAFF. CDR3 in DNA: TGTGCCAGCAGTTTAGGCCGGGACAGGGGGAGACTTAACACTGAAGCTTTCTTT.

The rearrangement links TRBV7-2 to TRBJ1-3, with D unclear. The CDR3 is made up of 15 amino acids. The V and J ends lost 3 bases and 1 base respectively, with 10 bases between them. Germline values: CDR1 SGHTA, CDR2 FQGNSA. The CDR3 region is CASSLYKGSGNTIYF. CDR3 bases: TGTGCCAGCAGCTTGTATAAGGGATCTGGAAACACCATATATTTT.

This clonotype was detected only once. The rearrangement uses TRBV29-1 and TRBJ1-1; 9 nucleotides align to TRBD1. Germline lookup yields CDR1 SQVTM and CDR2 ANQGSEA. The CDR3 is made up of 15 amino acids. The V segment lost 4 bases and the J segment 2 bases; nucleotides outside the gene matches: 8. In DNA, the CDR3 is TGCAGCGTTGTAACGTGGACAGGGGTAAACACTGAAGCTTTCTTT. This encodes CSVVTWTGVNTEAFF.

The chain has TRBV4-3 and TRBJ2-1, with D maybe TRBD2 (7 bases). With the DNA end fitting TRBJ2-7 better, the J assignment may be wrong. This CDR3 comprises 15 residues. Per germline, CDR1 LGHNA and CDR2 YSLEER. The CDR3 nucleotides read TGCGCCAGCAGCCAAGAACGGGGGGCCTACAATGAGCAGTACTTC. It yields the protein CASSQERGAYNEQYF.

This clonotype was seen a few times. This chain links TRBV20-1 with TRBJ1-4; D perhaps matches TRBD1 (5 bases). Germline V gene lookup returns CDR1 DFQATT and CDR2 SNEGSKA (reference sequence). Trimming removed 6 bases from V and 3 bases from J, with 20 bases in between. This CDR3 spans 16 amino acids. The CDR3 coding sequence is TGCAGTGCGCGGCGGGGGTTGGACGAGGCTAATGAAAAACTGTTTTTT. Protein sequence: CSARRGLDEANEKLFF.

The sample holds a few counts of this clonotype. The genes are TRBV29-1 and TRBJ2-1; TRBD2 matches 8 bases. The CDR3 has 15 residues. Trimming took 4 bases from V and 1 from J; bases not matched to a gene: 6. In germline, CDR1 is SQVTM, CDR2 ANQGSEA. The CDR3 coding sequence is TGCAGCGTTGTCCGCGGGGGGTTTTCCTACAATGAGCAGTTCTTC. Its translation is CSVVRGGFSYNEQFF.

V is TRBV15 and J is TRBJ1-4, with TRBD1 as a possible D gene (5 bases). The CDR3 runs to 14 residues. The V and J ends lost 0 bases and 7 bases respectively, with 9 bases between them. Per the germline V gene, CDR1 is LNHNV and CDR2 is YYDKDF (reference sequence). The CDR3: CATSREDTFEKLFF. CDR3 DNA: TGTGCCACCAGCAGAGAGGACACCTTTGAAAAACTGTTTTTT.

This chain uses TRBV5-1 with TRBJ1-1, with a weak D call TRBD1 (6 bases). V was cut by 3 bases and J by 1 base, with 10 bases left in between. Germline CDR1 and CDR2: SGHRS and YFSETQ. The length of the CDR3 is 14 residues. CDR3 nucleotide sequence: TGCGCCAGCAGCTCAGACAGGCAGAACACTGAAGCTTTCTTT. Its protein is CASSSDRQNTEAFF. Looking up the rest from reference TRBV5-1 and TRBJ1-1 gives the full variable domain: KAGVTQTPRYLIKTRGQQVTLSCSPISGHRSVSWYQQTPGQGLQFLFEYFSETQRNKGNFPGRFSGRQFSNSRSEMNVSTLELGDSALYLCASSSDRQNTEAFFGQGTRLTVV.

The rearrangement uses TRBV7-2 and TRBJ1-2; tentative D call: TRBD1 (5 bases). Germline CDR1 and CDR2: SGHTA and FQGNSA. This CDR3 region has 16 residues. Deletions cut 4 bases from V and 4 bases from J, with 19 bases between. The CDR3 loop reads CASSSYDSSWTYGYTF. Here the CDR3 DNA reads TGTGCCAGCAGCTCGTACGACAGCTCCTGGACCTATGGCTACACCTTC. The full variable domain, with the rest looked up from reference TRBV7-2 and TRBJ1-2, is GAGVSQSPSNKVTEKGKDVELRCDPISGHTALYWYRQSLGQGLEFLIYFQGNSAPDKSGLPSDRFSAERTGGSVSTLTIQRTQQEDSAVYLCASSSYDSSWTYGYTFGSGTRLTVV.

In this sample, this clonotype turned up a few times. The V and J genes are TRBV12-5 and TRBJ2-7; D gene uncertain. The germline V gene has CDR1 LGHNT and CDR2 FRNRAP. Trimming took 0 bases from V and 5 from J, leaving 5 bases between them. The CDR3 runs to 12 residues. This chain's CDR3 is CASGLVLDEQYF. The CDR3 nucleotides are TGTGCTAGTGGTTTGGTACTCGACGAGCAGTACTTC.

CDR3 DNA: TGTGCCAGCAGCAATGTTGACATGGGGGCCGGGGAGACCCAGTACTTC. Residues: CASSNVDMGAGETQYF. The gene calls are TRBV7-6 and TRBJ2-5; D may be TRBD1 (6 bases). The CDR3 totals 16 residues. Germline V gene sequence: CDR1 SGHVS, CDR2 FNYEAQ. V was pared by 5 bases and J by 5 bases, with 21 bases between.

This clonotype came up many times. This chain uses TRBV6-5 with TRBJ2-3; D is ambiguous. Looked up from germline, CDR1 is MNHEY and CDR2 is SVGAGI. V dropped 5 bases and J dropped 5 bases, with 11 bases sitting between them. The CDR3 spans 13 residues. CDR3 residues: CASSRLSRDTQYF. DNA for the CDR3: TGTGCCAGCAGTCGGTTGTCCCGAGATACGCAGTATTTT.

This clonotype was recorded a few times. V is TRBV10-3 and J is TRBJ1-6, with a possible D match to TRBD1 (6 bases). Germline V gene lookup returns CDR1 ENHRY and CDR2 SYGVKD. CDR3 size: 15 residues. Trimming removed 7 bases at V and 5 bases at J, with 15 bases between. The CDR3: CAINEGGADNSPLHF. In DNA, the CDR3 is TGTGCCATCAACGAGGGGGGGGCGGATAATTCACCCCTCCACTTT.

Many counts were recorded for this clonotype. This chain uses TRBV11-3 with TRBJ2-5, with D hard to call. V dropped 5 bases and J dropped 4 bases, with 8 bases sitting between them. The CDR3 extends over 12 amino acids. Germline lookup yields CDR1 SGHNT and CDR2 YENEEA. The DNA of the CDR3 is TGTGCCAGCAGCCCAAACGGAGAGACCCAGTACTTC. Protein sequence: CASSPNGETQYF. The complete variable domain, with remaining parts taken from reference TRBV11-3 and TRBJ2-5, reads EAGVVQSPRYKIIEKKQPVAFWCNPISGHNTLYWYLQNLGQGPELLIRYENEEAVDDSQLPKDRFSAERLKGVDSTLKIQPAELGDSAVYLCASSPNGETQYFGPGTRLLVL.

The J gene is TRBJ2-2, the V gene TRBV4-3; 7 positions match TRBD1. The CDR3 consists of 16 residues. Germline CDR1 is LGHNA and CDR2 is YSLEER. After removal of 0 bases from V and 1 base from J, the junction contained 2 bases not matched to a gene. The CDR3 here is CASSQDTGVNTGELFF. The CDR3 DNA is TGCGCCAGCAGCCAAGACACAGGGGTGAACACCGGGGAGCTGTTTTTT.

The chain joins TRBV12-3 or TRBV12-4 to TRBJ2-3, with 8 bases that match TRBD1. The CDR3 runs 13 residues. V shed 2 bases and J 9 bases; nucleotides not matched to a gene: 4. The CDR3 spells CASSLRQGWTQYF. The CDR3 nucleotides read TGTGCCAGCAGTTTACGACAGGGGTGGACGCAGTATTTT.

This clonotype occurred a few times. The CDR3 nucleotides read TGTGCCAGCAGTGAAGGGATCCTAAACTATGGCTACACCTTC. This translates into CASSEGILNYGYTF. The chain employs TRBV6-5 and TRBJ1-2; no firm D call. This CDR3 comprises 14 residues. Deletions cut 5 bases from V and 2 bases from J, with 12 bases between. Per the germline V gene, CDR1 is MNHEY and CDR2 is SVGAGI.

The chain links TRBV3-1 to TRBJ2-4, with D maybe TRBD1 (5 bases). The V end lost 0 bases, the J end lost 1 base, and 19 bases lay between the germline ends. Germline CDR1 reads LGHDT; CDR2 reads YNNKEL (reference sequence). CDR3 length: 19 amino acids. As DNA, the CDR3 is TGTGCCAGCAGCCAAGAGGCCTCTGGGGCTACCGGGGCCAAAAACATTCAGTACTTC. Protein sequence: CASSQEASGATGAKNIQYF.

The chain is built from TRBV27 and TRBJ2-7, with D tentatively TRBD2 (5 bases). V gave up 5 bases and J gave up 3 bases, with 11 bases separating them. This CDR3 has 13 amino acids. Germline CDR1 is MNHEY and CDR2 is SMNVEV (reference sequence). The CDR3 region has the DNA TGTGCCAGCAGTACTAGTTTTAACTACGAGCAGTACTTC. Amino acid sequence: CASSTSFNYEQYF.